The source of this T cell receptor (beta chain) is a study of graft-versus-host responses after intestinal transplantation. Study overall: Every one of the recipients received anti-thymocyte globulin induction and afterwards took tacrolimus and steroids for roughly 3 years.

Intraepithelial lymphocytes and lamina propria lymphocytes were released through processing of graft tissue. Germline CDR1 and CDR2: MNHEY and SVGAGI. CDR3 length: 15 amino acids. The ends lost 5 bases at V and 5 bases at J; junction bases unmatched: 8. The study, taken as a whole, reports: Clonal ratios of graft-versus-host to host-versus-graft in allografts were high for patients exhibiting graft-donor T cell macrochimerism.

Using immunoSEQ multiplex PCR, the repertoire was profiled, and TCRdb retains in-frame clones only, with some absent. The sample consists of about 3,300 clones, 79% of them appearing once. In regard to this clone: Its specificity is not known.

The sequence was collected from a human patient who received an intestinal transplant, so some T cells may come from the graft donor. The sample in question was ileum tissue, obtained around 17 and 21 days after intestinal transplantation. V gene TRBV6-5 combines with J gene TRBJ2-1; 8 bases map to TRBD2. Here the CDR3 reads CASSPTGGPNNEQFF. The CDR3 coding sequence is TGTGCCAGCAGTCCCACGGGGGGGCCGAACAATGAGCAGTTCTTC.